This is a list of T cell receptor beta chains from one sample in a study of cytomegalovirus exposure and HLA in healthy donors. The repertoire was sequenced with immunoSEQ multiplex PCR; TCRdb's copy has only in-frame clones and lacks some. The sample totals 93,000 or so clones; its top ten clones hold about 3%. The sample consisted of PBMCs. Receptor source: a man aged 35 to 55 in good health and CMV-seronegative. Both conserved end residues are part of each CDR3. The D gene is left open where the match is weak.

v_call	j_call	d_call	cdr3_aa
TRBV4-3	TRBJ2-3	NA	CASSRNSVGTDTQYF
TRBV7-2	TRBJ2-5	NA	CASSLQGRQETQYF
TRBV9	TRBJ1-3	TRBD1	CASSVETGAVVNTIYF
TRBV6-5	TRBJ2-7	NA	CASSYGLGGSAYEQYF
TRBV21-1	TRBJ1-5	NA	CASSKARRDRVGSYSNQPQHF
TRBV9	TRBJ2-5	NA	CASSVGRMQETQYF
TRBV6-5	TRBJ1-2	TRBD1	CASRQGYGYTF
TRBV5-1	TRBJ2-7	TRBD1	CASSLGQGNEQYF
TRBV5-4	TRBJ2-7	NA	CASSLRSEPHEQYF
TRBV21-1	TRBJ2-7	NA	CASSLPEEGTCGEQYF
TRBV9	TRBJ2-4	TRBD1	CASSARAGGENIQYF
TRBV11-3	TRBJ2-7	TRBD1	CASSSDRSEEQYF
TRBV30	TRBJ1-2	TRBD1	CAWRYDRGLPYPSNYGYTF
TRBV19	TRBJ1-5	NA	CASSILPSNQPQHF
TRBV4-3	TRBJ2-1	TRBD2	CASSQGGSGRGKQFF
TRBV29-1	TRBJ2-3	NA	CSASGTAGTDTQYF
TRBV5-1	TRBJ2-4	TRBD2	CASSLGLAGVEGNIQYF
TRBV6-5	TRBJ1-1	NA	CASSYSGVIKNTEAFF
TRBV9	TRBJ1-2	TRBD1	CASSVQGVGYTF
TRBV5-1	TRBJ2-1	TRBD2	CASSLGLAGGFGEQFF
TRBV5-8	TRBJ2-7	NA	CASSLAEAAHFPYEQYF
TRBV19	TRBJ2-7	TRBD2	CASSIVPSGRDSYEQYF
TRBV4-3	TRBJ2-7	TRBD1	CASSQDWTGSEQYF
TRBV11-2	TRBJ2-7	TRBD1	CASSPPVLTGWVANEQYF
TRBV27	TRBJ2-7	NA	CASSLRDFYEQYF
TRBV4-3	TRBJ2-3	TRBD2	CASSLSGNTDTQYF
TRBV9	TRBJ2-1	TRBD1	CASSRGGQGASHEQFF
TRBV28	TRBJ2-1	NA	CASSLYHGSQSYNEQFF
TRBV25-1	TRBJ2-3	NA	CASSVASRDTQYF
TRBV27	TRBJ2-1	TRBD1	CASSSPGQGYNEQFF
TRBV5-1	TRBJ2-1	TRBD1	CASNRGQRTFRDEQFF
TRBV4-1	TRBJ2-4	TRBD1	CASSQDTGGASGYF
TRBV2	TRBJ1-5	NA	CASSGQAGRQPQHF
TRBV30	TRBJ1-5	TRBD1	CAWSATGRGGNQPQHF
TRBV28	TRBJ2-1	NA	CASSSGLLGGQFF
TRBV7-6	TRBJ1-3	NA	CASSSTTGPGNTIYF
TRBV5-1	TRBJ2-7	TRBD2	CASSLGLAGGLHEQYF
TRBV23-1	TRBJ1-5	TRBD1	CATLNRGRLRNQPQHF
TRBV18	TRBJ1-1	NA	CASSLQSPQTNTEAFF
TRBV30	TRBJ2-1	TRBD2	CARRGDSYNEQFF
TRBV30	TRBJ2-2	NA	CAWSVLGGGELFF
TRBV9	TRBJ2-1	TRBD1	CASSGDRGRNEQFF
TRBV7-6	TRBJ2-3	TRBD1	CASSEDRGLTDTQYF
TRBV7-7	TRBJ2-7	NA	CASSPSLIQSYEQYF
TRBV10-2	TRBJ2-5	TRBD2	CASIGLAGETQYF
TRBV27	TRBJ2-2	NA	CASSLIWAMDGELFF
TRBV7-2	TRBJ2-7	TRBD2	CASSPSSGLAELYEQYF
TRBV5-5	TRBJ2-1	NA	CASSLAIVHSSYNEQFF
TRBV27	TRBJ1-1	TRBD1	CASRPGQGQAFF
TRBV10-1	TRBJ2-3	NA	CASSEKFQRTQYF
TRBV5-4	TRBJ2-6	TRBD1	CASSFRQGGDGANVLTF
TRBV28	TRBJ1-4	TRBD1	CASRPGTGSGKLFF
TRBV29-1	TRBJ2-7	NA	CSVEDARGQYF
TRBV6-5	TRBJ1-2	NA	CASSPLGANYGYTF
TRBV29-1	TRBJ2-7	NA	CSVAQGGGFEQYF
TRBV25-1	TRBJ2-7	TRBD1	CASSPTVGGTGGGEQYF